This TCR beta chain was retrieved from a study of neurological immune-mediated disorders. The study's findings and limits: Multiple sclerosis, the disease with the least TCR clonal expansion, fell below healthy controls, whereas HTLV-1-associated myelopathy showed the most.

TCRdb re-called the 5' RACE reads through MiXCR, storing one row per CDR3 protein. The table includes tens of thousands of distinct CDR3 sequences, about a tenth detected once. This clonotype was picked up many times. The antigen is not known. This CDR3 spans 16 amino acids. Germline CDR1 and CDR2: LGHNA and YSLEER. V shed 0 bases and J shed 6 bases, with 16 bases lying between them. Preparation of the unsorted libraries drew on 2 million PBMCs stored at -80 C. V is TRBV4-3 and J is TRBJ2-3; D is possibly TRBD2 (6 bases). Sequenced input: PBMCs. This receptor was taken from a woman in her thirties or forties with HTLV-1-associated myelopathy (HAM/TSP). In nucleotides, the CDR3 is TGCGCCAGCAGCCAAGACCGGGGGTCGGCAGGCGATACGCAGTATTTT. Residues: CASSQDRGSAGDTQYF.